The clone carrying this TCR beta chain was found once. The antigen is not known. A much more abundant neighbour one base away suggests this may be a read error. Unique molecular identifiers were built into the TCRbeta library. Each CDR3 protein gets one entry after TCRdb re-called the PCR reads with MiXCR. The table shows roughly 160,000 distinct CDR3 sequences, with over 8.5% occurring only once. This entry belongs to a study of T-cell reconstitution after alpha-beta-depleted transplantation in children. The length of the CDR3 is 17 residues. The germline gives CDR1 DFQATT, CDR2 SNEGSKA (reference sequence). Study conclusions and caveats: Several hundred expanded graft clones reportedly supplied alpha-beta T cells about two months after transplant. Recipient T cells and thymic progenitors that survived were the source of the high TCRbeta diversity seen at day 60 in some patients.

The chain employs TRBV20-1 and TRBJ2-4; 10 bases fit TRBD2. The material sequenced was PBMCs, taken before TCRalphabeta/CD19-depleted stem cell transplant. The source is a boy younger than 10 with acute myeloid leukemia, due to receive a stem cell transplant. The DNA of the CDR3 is TGCTGTGCTACAGGTTTAGGACTAGCGGAGAGGGGAAACATTCAGTACTTC. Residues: CCATGLGLAERGNIQYF.